These T cell receptor beta chains were read from a single sample in a study of blood T cell repertoires in COVID-19. The table came from immunoSEQ multiplex PCR; TCRdb's copy has only in-frame clones and leaves some out. This table holds a few hundred thousand clones, approximately 86% found once. Sequenced material: peripheral blood. All receptors come from a woman aged 70-85 years with active or convalescent COVID-19. The CDR3 runs from the conserved cysteine through the conserved F or W. A D gene is named only where the DNA matches it firmly. Clone size appears in some rows only: once, few, many, or a class for an expanded clone.

D: NA
size: NA
V: TRBV5-4
J: TRBJ1-1
DNA: TGTGCCAGCAGCTATATCCTGAACACTGAAGCTTTCTTT
CDR3: CASSYILNTEAFF

D: NA
size: NA
V: TRBV7-9
J: TRBJ2-1
DNA: TGTGCCAGCAGCTGGACTATTGGAGACAATGAGCAGTTCTTC
CDR3: CASSWTIGDNEQFF

D: TRBD2
size: NA
V: TRBV4-3
J: TRBJ2-3
DNA: TGCGCCAGCAGCCAGGGACTAGTTAGGACAGATACGCAGTATTTT
CDR3: CASSQGLVRTDTQYF

D: NA
size: NA
V: TRBV28
J: TRBJ1-1
DNA: TGTGCCAGCAATTCTCCAGGTTTCACTGAAGCTTTCTTT
CDR3: CASNSPGFTEAFF

D: TRBD1
size: NA
V: TRBV19
J: TRBJ2-7
DNA: TGTGCCAGTAGCCGTACCGGGACAGGGGGCTACGAGCAGTACTTC
CDR3: CASSRTGTGGYEQYF

D: TRBD2
size: NA
V: TRBV5-1
J: TRBJ2-1
DNA: TGCGCCAGCAGCTTGGGGGCGGGGGGAACCTACAATGAGCAGTTCTTC
CDR3: CASSLGAGGTYNEQFF

D: NA
size: NA
V: TRBV19
J: TRBJ1-2
DNA: TGTGCCAGTAGTGTAACAGGCTATGGCTACACCTTC
CDR3: CASSVTGYGYTF

D: TRBD1
size: NA
V: TRBV2
J: TRBJ1-1
DNA: TGTGCCAGCAATCCACAGGGGACCGTCTTTCGAGCTTTCTTT
CDR3: CASNPQGTVFRAFF

D: TRBD1
size: NA
V: TRBV11-2
J: TRBJ1-1
DNA: TGTGCCAGCAGCTTAGGAGACAGGGGGGGTGAAGCTTTCTTT
CDR3: CASSLGDRGGEAFF

D: NA
size: once
V: TRBV12-3/TRBV12-4
J: TRBJ1-4
DNA: TGTGCCAGCAAGAGGCAGCTGAATGAAAAACTGTTTTTT
CDR3: CASKRQLNEKLFF

D: NA
size: NA
V: TRBV12-3/TRBV12-4
J: TRBJ1-4
DNA: TGTGCCAGCAGTTTAGGTAGAAAACTGTTTTTT
CDR3: CASSLGRKLFF

D: TRBD1
size: NA
V: TRBV5-1
J: TRBJ2-2
DNA: TGCGCCAGCAGGGACAGGCTCACCGGGGAGCTGTTTTTT
CDR3: CASRDRLTGELFF

D: NA
size: NA
V: TRBV7-8
J: TRBJ1-1
DNA: TGTGCCAGCAGCTTAAGTCGGCCCGCGGCCACTGAAGCTTTCTTT
CDR3: CASSLSRPAATEAFF

D: NA
size: few
V: TRBV5-1
J: TRBJ1-1
DNA: TGCGCCAGCAGCTTGGTAGTCATGAACACTGAAGCTTTCTTT
CDR3: CASSLVVMNTEAFF

D: NA
size: NA
V: TRBV7-2
J: TRBJ1-5
DNA: TGTGCCAGCAGCTTGCGGGGTCAGCCCCAGCATTTT
CDR3: CASSLRGQPQHF

D: TRBD2
size: NA
V: TRBV7-9
J: TRBJ2-1
DNA: TGTGCCAGCAGCCCCCGTAGCGGGGGGGCTGATGAGCAGTTCTTC
CDR3: CASSPRSGGADEQFF

D: TRBD1
size: NA
V: TRBV10-3
J: TRBJ2-2
DNA: TGTGCCATCAGTGACGGGACAGGGGGTCCAGCGGGGCGTACCGGGGAGCTGTTTTTT
CDR3: CAISDGTGGPAGRTGELFF

D: NA
size: NA
V: TRBV6-1
J: TRBJ2-1
DNA: TGTGCCAGCAGTGACGTAGCCGGCAATGAGCAGTTCTTC
CDR3: CASSDVAGNEQFF

D: NA
size: few
V: TRBV5-4
J: TRBJ2-7
DNA: TGTGCCAGCAGCTTATCCCCCGGGGATTACGAGCAGTACTTC
CDR3: CASSLSPGDYEQYF

D: NA
size: NA
V: TRBV15
J: TRBJ1-6
DNA: TGTGCCACCAGCCCCCGGGGGAATTCACCCCTCCACTTT
CDR3: CATSPRGNSPLHF

D: NA
size: NA
V: TRBV6-5
J: TRBJ2-1
DNA: TGTGCCAGCAGTTACGTGGGGGGGCAAAATGCGCAGTTCTTC
CDR3: CASSYVGGQNAQFF

D: NA
size: once
V: TRBV25-1
J: TRBJ2-7
DNA: TGTGCCAGCAGCCCGGTAGGCGGAGCCTACGAGCAGTACTTC
CDR3: CASSPVGGAYEQYF

D: TRBD1
size: once
V: TRBV5-1
J: TRBJ1-2
DNA: TGCGCCAGCAGCCCCGCCGGGACAGTGAACTATGGCTACACCTTC
CDR3: CASSPAGTVNYGYTF

D: NA
size: NA
V: TRBV7-9
J: TRBJ1-1
DNA: TGTGCCAGCAGCACGTCACAGGGAAACACTGAAGCTTTCTTT
CDR3: CASSTSQGNTEAFF

D: NA
size: NA
V: TRBV14
J: TRBJ2-1
DNA: TGTGCCAGCAGCCAGATAGGGGACAATGAGCAGTTCTTC
CDR3: CASSQIGDNEQFF

D: NA
size: NA
V: TRBV18
J: TRBJ1-4
DNA: TGTGCCAGCTCACCCGCGGGCCTGGGAACTAATGAAAAACTGTTTTTT
CDR3: CASSPAGLGTNEKLFF

D: TRBD1
size: NA
V: TRBV3-1/TRBV3-2
J: TRBJ2-7
DNA: TGTGCCAGCAGCCCTCAGGGGGCTGGTAATGTCGAGCAGTACTTC
CDR3: CASSPQGAGNVEQYF

D: NA
size: NA
V: TRBV3-1/TRBV3-2
J: TRBJ1-3
DNA: TGTGCCAGCAGCCCACTAATACAGGGTCTCTCTGGAAACACCATATATTTT
CDR3: CASSPLIQGLSGNTIYF